This T cell receptor beta chain was found in a study of blood T cell repertoires in COVID-19. About the study: Sites across the United States, Italy and Spain contributed samples from acute and convalescent COVID-19. PBMCs, B-cell-depleted T cells, or T cells provided the cDNA or gDNA that made up the material.

This CDR3 region has 16 residues. The V gene end was trimmed by 4 bases and the J gene end by 1 base; junction bases not matched to a gene: 6. Germline V lookup: CDR1 SGHRS, CDR2 YFSETQ. Seattle participants joined during active infection and were tracked over time. Under the authors' procedure: Amplification of reference gene primers was used by the study to estimate nucleated cell counts. Some clones are missing from TCRdb's copy, which holds only in-frame ones; the method was immunoSEQ multiplex PCR. V and J calls and clone size come straight from that table; D and trimming were deduced from the DNA. The sample yields some 300,000 clones, around 90% seen once.

The sample consisted of peripheral blood. The genes are TRBV5-1 and TRBJ1-5; 9 nucleotides align to TRBD1. The sequence came from a woman aged 40 to 49 with COVID-19, enrolled during active disease. CDR3 sequence: CASSVGQGESNQPQHF. The CDR3 region has the DNA TGCGCCAGCAGCGTGGGACAGGGTGAAAGCAATCAGCCCCAGCATTTT.